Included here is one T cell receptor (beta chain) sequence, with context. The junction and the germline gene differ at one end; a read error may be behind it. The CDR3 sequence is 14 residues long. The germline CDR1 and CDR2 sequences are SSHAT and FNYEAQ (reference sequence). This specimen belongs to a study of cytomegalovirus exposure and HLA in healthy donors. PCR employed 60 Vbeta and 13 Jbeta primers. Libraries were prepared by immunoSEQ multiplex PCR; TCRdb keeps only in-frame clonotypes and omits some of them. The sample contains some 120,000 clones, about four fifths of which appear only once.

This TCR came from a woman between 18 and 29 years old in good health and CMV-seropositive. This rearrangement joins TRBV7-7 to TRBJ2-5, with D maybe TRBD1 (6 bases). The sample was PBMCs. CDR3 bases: TGTGCTAGCAGCCAGGCCAGGGGCGCAGAGACCCAGTACTTC. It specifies CASSQARGAETQYF.